Each of the 23 T cell receptor beta chains below was sequenced from the same sample in a study of read filtering for tumor transcriptome and immune sequencing. From 300 to 400 ng of RNA, a library with molecular barcoded alpha/delta and beta/gamma adaptors was made. TCRdb reprocessed the reads via MiXCR and lists one record per CDR3 protein. Of about 50,000 distinct CDR3 sequences in the sample, roughly 20% are singletons; the top ten hold over 35%. The specimen sequenced was a population of CD138-negative cells sorted from bone marrow. These receptors came from a donor aged 40 or older with multiple myeloma.

As regards this clonotype: Being one base from a much bigger clone, this may be a read error. V gene TRBV10-3 combines with J gene TRBJ2-7, with D perhaps matching TRBD1 (6 bases). The CDR3 contains 14 residues. Germline V gives CDR1 ENHRY, CDR2 SYGVKD. Trimming removed 8 bases from V and 2 bases from J, with 16 bases in between. The CDR3 here is CAIGPGTTTYEQYF. DNA of the CDR3: TGTGCCATCGGCCCCGGGACAACCACCTACGAGCAGTACTTC.

With respect to this clonotype: A much larger clone differs by one base, so this may be a read error. This sequence joins TRBV18 and TRBJ2-4; 7 nucleotides match TRBD1. The CDR3 has 20 residues. Germline lookup yields CDR1 KGHSH and CDR2 LQKENI. CDR3 in DNA: TGTGCCAGCTCACCACCTAACTCAAAAACAGGGGACCTAGCCAAAAACATTCGGTACTTC. It translates to CASSPPNSKTGDLAKNIRYF.

The V call is TRBV7-9, the J call TRBJ2-3; D is unclear. Trimming shortened V by 2 bases and J by 2 bases, and 5 bases separated the two germline ends. CDR1 is SEHNR, CDR2 FQNEAQ, per germline (reference sequence). This CDR3 has 13 amino acids. The CDR3 bases are TGTGCCAGCAGCTTACCTAACACAGATACGCAGTATTTT. It yields the protein CASSLPNTDTQYF.

For this clonotype: This may come from a read error, since a much larger clone is one base off. This chain links TRBV20-1 with TRBJ1-6; 10 bases map to TRBD1. This CDR3 is 17 amino acids long. Losses at the gene ends were 1 base for V and 2 bases for J; bases not matched to a gene: 5. In germline, CDR1 is DFQATT, CDR2 SNEGSKA (reference sequence). CDR3 DNA sequence: TGCAGTGCTAGAGGCCCTGGGACAGGGGCCTATAATTCACCCCTCCACTTT. It yields the protein CSARGPGTGAYNSPLHF.

This chain connects TRBV20-1 to TRBJ2-1, with 15 bases fitting TRBD2. V was pared by 6 bases and J by 8 bases, with 20 bases of the junction left unmatched. Germline assignment: CDR1 DFQATT and CDR2 SNEGSKA (reference sequence). This CDR3 is 19 amino acids long. The chain's CDR3 is CSAVRPGLAGGPSLDEQFF. CDR3 nucleotides: TGCAGTGCCGTCCGCCCCGGACTAGCGGGAGGGCCCAGTCTTGATGAGCAGTTCTTC.

This clonotype appeared many times. The chain uses TRBV12-5 and TRBJ2-7; 7 bases match TRBD2. CDR3 length: 14 residues. The V segment lost 7 bases and the J segment 0 bases; nucleotides outside the gene matches: 6. CDR1 and CDR2 (germline): LGHNT, FRNRAP. The CDR3 region is CASARRESSYEQYF. In nucleotides, the CDR3 is TGTGCTAGTGCCAGGCGGGAGAGCTCCTACGAGCAGTACTTC.

This clonotype was seen repeatedly, ten times or more. The chain couples TRBV4-1 to TRBJ2-2; no definite D call. The CDR3 is made up of 16 amino acids. Germline loops: CDR1 MGHRA, CDR2 YSYEKL. V lost 3 bases and J lost 1, with 12 bases in between. CDR3 sequence (DNA): TGCGCCAGCAGCCACCCAGGACGGCGGAACACCGGGGAGCTGTTTTTT. Encoded protein: CASSHPGRRNTGELFF.

This clonotype has a handful of counts. The chain couples TRBV29-1 to TRBJ2-7; weak D call: TRBD1 (6 bases). CDR1 SQVTM and CDR2 ANQGSEA come from the germline V gene. Trimming left V 6 bases short and J 2 bases short, with 11 bases between. The CDR3 loop spans 12 amino acids. CDR3 sequence reads: CSVGTPAYEQYF. The CDR3 DNA reads TGCAGCGTGGGGACACCAGCCTACGAGCAGTACTTC.

The genes are TRBV2 and TRBJ2-3; 7 positions agree with TRBD1. Germline values: CDR1 SNHLY, CDR2 FYNNEI. Unmatched junction bases numbered 6, after V lost 6 bases and J lost 3 bases. The CDR3 is 14 amino acids. Written as DNA, the CDR3 is TGTGCCAGCAGCTCGGACAGGAAAACAGATACGCAGTATTTT. This sequence encodes CASSSDRKTDTQYF. Using reference TRBV2 and TRBJ2-3 for the parts outside the CDR3, the full variable domain is EPEVTQTPSHQVTQMGQEVILRCVPISNHLYFYWYRQILGQKVEFLVSFYNNEISEKSEIFDDQFSVERPDGSNFTLKIRSTKLEDSAMYFCASSSDRKTDTQYFGPGTRLTVL.

Remarks on this clonotype: A much larger clone differs from this one at a single base, so this may be a read error. The chain couples TRBV29-1 to TRBJ1-1, with D possibly being TRBD1 (5 bases). Looked up from germline, CDR1 is SQVTM and CDR2 is ANQGSEA. V dropped 1 base and J dropped 3 bases, with 15 bases sitting between them. This CDR3 has 15 residues. The CDR3 coding sequence is TGCAGCGTTGAAGCCCTGGGACGGTTGGACACTGAAGCTTTCTTT. This sequence encodes CSVEALGRLDTEAFF.

Many counts were recorded for this clonotype. The chain carries TRBV28 and TRBJ2-2, with D unresolved. The CDR3 has 15 amino acids. Germline CDR1 and CDR2: MDHEN and SYDVKM. V was shortened by 1 base and J by 6 bases, with 12 bases between the two germline ends. CDR3 in amino acids: CASSLSSTAPGELFF. The CDR3 DNA reads as TGTGCCAGCAGTTTATCGTCGACCGCTCCCGGGGAGCTGTTTTTT.

This chain joins TRBV5-1 and TRBJ2-7, with TRBD1 matching 8 bases. The germline V gene encodes CDR1 SGHRS and CDR2 YFSETQ. This CDR3 comprises 14 residues. Unmatched junction bases numbered 4, after V lost 3 bases and J lost 2 bases. CDR3 residues: CASSSGQVPYEQYF. CDR3 nucleotide sequence: TGCGCCAGCAGCTCGGGACAGGTCCCCTACGAGCAGTACTTC.

A remark on this clonotype: One end of the junction does not line up with germline, which may come from a read error. V gene TRBV20-1 combines with J gene TRBJ1-4, with a tentative D call TRBD1 (5 bases). This CDR3 is built from 14 residues. Germline V gene data show CDR1 as DFQATT and CDR2 as SNEGSKA (reference sequence). CDR3 sequence (DNA): TGCAGTGCCTACACCGGGACTGATAATGAAAGACTGTTTTTT. Amino acid sequence: CSAYTGTDNERLFF.

The V gene is TRBV5-1, the J gene TRBJ2-3, with TRBD2 matching 9 bases. J was trimmed by 0 bases and V by 2 bases; bases with no gene match: 10. CDR3 length: 18 residues. Germline CDR1 reads SGHRS; CDR2 reads YFSETQ. CDR3 nucleotide sequence: TGCGCCAGCAGCTTCACCCCCAAGACTAGCGGAAGCACAGATACGCAGTATTTT. Translated: CASSFTPKTSGSTDTQYF.

Concerning this clonotype: This may arise from a read error, as a much more abundant clone is one base away. Given the absence of the conserved phenylalanine or tryptophan at the CDR3 end, a read error is likely. The chain joins TRBV6-5 to TRBJ1-5, with a possible D match to TRBD1 (5 bases). CDR1 is MNHEY, CDR2 SVGAGI, per germline. CDR3 size: 14 residues. V lost 0 bases and J lost 6, with 9 bases in between. The CDR3 nucleotides are TGTGCCAGCAGTTACTCCAGCGGGGGTCAGCCCCAGCATCTT. This sequence encodes CASSYSSGGQPQHL.

This clonotype was observed at least ten times. The chain carries TRBV20-1 and TRBJ2-1; 7 positions agree with TRBD2. Germline V gives CDR1 DFQATT, CDR2 SNEGSKA (reference sequence). CDR3 size: 15 residues. V trimming: 3 bases; J trimming: 7 bases; junction bases outside the gene matches: 12. CDR3 nucleotides: TGCAGTGCTAGCCTGGCGGGAGTTTTGAGGAATGAGCAGTTCTTC. Protein sequence: CSASLAGVLRNEQFF.

To note about this clonotype: Just one base apart from a much larger clone, this may be a read error. The chain joins TRBV19 to TRBJ2-2; the match to TRBD2 covers 12 bases. In germline, CDR1 is LNHDA, CDR2 SQIVND (reference sequence). The CDR3 spans 17 residues. V lost 2 bases, J lost 7 bases, and 8 bases stayed unmatched. CDR3 nucleotides: TGTGCCAGTAGTATATGGCTAGCGGGAGGGCTGGGCGGGGAGCTGTTTTTT. It yields the protein CASSIWLAGGLGGELFF.

This clonotype came up many times. The chain employs TRBV29-1 and TRBJ1-2; D gene unclear. V dropped 5 bases and J dropped 0 bases, with 19 bases sitting between them. The CDR3 consists of 16 residues. Germline V gives CDR1 SQVTM, CDR2 ANQGSEA. The DNA of the CDR3 is TGCAGCGTTTTGGGTACGGACCGATACGCTAACTATGGCTACACCTTC. Translation gives CSVLGTDRYANYGYTF.

The chain combines TRBV19 with TRBJ2-1; 10 bases align to TRBD1. The CDR3 sequence is 15 residues long. Trimming took 6 bases from V and 7 from J; bases not matched to a gene: 9. CDR1 is LNHDA, CDR2 SQIVND, per germline (reference sequence). The CDR3 protein is CASRKTGGWVNEQFF. CDR3 bases: TGTGCCAGTAGAAAGACAGGGGGCTGGGTGAATGAGCAGTTCTTC.

This clonotype was counted many times. V and J are TRBV30 and TRBJ2-1; perhaps D is TRBD1 or TRBD2 (5 bases each). The V end lost 5 bases, the J end lost 0 bases, and 11 bases lay between the germline ends. CDR3 length: 14 residues. Germline CDR1 reads GTSNPN; CDR2 reads SVGIG (reference sequence). For the CDR3, the DNA is TGTGCCTGGGCCCTTGGGGGCTCCTACAATGAGCAGTTCTTC. Amino acids: CAWALGGSYNEQFF.

This clonotype came up many times. V is TRBV5-6 and J is TRBJ2-1, with TRBD2 identical over 11 bases. Germline V CDR1 and CDR2: SGHDT, YYEEEE. The CDR3 sequence is 16 residues long. J was trimmed by 6 bases and V by 3 bases; bases with no gene match: 8. In DNA, the CDR3 is TGTGCCAGCAGCTCCACTAGCGGGAGCTTATCCAATGAGCAGTTCTTC. This encodes CASSSTSGSLSNEQFF.

At least ten counts were recorded for this clonotype. The chain has TRBV7-9 and TRBJ2-7, with 7 bases matching TRBD1. The CDR3 consists of 14 residues. With V trimmed by 4 bases and J by 0 bases, 3 bases remained unmatched. Germline V lookup: CDR1 SEHNR, CDR2 FQNEAQ (reference sequence). CDR3 region: CASSSGDSSYEQYF. Written as DNA, the CDR3 is TGTGCCAGCAGCTCAGGGGACAGCTCCTACGAGCAGTACTTC.

This clonotype was seen repeatedly, ten times or more. The CDR3 protein is CSARISGRAYNEQFF. Here the CDR3 DNA reads TGCAGTGCTAGAATTAGCGGGAGGGCCTACAATGAGCAGTTCTTC. The chain combines TRBV20-1 with TRBJ2-1, with TRBD2 matching over 11 bases. The CDR3 runs to 15 residues. Per germline, CDR1 DFQATT and CDR2 SNEGSKA (reference sequence). With 2 bases clipped from V and 2 bases from J, the junction kept 2 bases outside the gene matches.